The 21 T cell receptor beta chains in this list originate from one sample, sequenced in a study of cytomegalovirus exposure and HLA in healthy donors. The primer mix had 60 Vbeta and 13 Jbeta primers. Sequenced by immunoSEQ multiplex PCR; TCRdb stores in-frame clones only, minus some. Of roughly 250,000 clones in the sample, under 90% are singletons; the top ten hold less than 0.4%. The specimen sequenced was PBMCs. These receptors were collected from a girl aged 2-15 years in good health and CMV-seronegative.

The rearrangement links TRBV11-2 to TRBJ1-4; the match to TRBD1 covers 9 bases. CDR3 size: 17 residues. In germline, CDR1 is SGHAT, CDR2 FQNNGV. V was pared by 1 base and J by 4 bases, with 7 bases of the junction left unmatched. DNA of the CDR3: TGTGCCAGCAGCTTAGGGACAGGGGCAATTCGTAATGAAAAACTGTTTTTT. It specifies CASSLGTGAIRNEKLFF.

The V call is TRBV18, the J call TRBJ2-1; 11 bases fit TRBD2. V was clipped by 0 bases and J by 6 bases; unmatched bases: 1. Germline lookup yields CDR1 KGHSH and CDR2 LQKENI. The CDR3 spans 15 residues. This CDR3 reads CASSPPGTSGNEQFF. The CDR3 coding sequence is TGTGCCAGCTCACCACCCGGGACTAGCGGCAATGAGCAGTTCTTC.

V and J are TRBV7-2 and TRBJ2-7; TRBD2 might be the D (5 bases). This CDR3 region has 12 residues. Germline CDR1 SGHTA, CDR2 FQGNSA. V lost 3 bases and J lost 7, with 10 bases in between. The CDR3 DNA is TGTGCCAGCAGCTTTAGGGCGGGTGAGCAGTACTTC. This gives the protein CASSFRAGEQYF.

The rearrangement links TRBV28 to TRBJ2-1, with 7 bases aligning to TRBD2. J was trimmed by 3 bases and V by 10 bases; bases with no gene match: 9. This CDR3 has 14 residues. The germline V gene has CDR1 MDHEN and CDR2 SYDVKM. In DNA form, the CDR3 reads TGTGCCAACTCGGGAGGAGGGAGCTACAATGAGCAGTTCTTC. Translating gives CANSGGGSYNEQFF.

This chain links TRBV6-7 with TRBJ2-5; 10 nucleotides align to TRBD2. TRBV6-7 is designated an ORF whose function remains uncertain. The ends lost 1 base at V and 4 bases at J; junction bases unmatched: 12. The CDR3 consists of 18 residues. The CDR3 sequence is CASSYWASGRSWGETQYF. The CDR3 DNA sequence: TGTGCCAGCAGTTACTGGGCTAGCGGGAGATCATGGGGAGAGACCCAGTACTTC.

The V gene is TRBV7-9, the J gene TRBJ2-1; TRBD1 matches at 9 bases. The germline V gene has CDR1 SEHNR and CDR2 FQNEAQ (reference sequence). This CDR3 contains 17 residues. V was clipped by 3 bases and J by 7 bases; unmatched bases: 13. In DNA, the CDR3 is TGTGCCAGCAGCTTTCGTCTACCGGACAGGGGCCTGAATGAGCAGTTCTTC. It codes for CASSFRLPDRGLNEQFF.

The V gene is TRBV4-2, the J gene TRBJ1-1; the match to TRBD1 covers 8 bases. This CDR3 is 14 amino acids long. After removal of 1 base from V and 5 bases from J, the junction contained 3 bases not matched to a gene. Looked up from germline, CDR1 is LGHNA and CDR2 is YNFKEQ. The CDR3 nucleotides read TGTGCCAGCAGCCAAGCTGACAGGGGAACTGAAGCTTTCTTT. It encodes CASSQADRGTEAFF.

The chain uses TRBV5-4 and TRBJ2-1, with 7 bases lining up with TRBD2. The CDR3 has 15 residues. The V gene end was trimmed by 0 bases and the J gene end by 4 bases; junction bases not matched to a gene: 4. The germline V gene encodes CDR1 SGHNT and CDR2 YYREEE (reference sequence). The CDR3 loop reads CASSLALAVYNEQFF. The DNA of the CDR3 is TGTGCCAGCAGCTTGGCTCTAGCGGTTTACAATGAGCAGTTCTTC.

This clone was seen only a few times. The chain carries TRBV5-4 and TRBJ2-5; D possibly corresponds to TRBD1 (6 bases). This CDR3 comprises 13 residues. V was trimmed by 3 bases and J by 4 bases, leaving 10 bases between them. Germline lookup yields CDR1 SGHNT and CDR2 YYREEE (reference sequence). The CDR3 DNA sequence: TGTGCCAGCAGCTCACAGGGAATAGAGACCCAGTACTTC. This gives the protein CASSSQGIETQYF.

The chain has TRBV2 and TRBJ1-3; D is possibly TRBD1 (6 bases). CDR3 length: 18 amino acids. Germline CDR1 SNHLY, CDR2 FYNNEI. CDR3 nucleotide sequence: TGTGCTCGCAGGTCTGGGGACAAATCAACGAGCTCTGGAAACACCATATATTTT. This translates into CARRSGDKSTSSGNTIYF. The entire variable domain, with the rest obtained from reference TRBV2 and TRBJ1-3, is as follows: EPEVTQTPSHQVTQMGQEVILRCVPISNHLYFYWYRQILGQKVEFLVSFYNNEISEKSEIFDDQFSVERPDGSNFTLKIRSTKLEDSAMYFCARRSGDKSTSSGNTIYFGEGSWLTVV.

The J gene is TRBJ2-7, the V gene TRBV11-2; D is ambiguous. Trimming pared 5 bases from V and 2 bases from J, leaving 13 bases between. Germline V lookup: CDR1 SGHAT, CDR2 FQNNGV. CDR3 length: 14 residues. This chain's CDR3 is CASSLRGFPYEQYF. The CDR3, as DNA: TGTGCCAGCAGCCTTCGCGGTTTCCCCTACGAGCAGTACTTC. Looking up the rest from reference TRBV11-2 and TRBJ2-7 gives the full variable domain: EAGVAQSPRYKIIEKRQSVAFWCNPISGHATLYWYQQILGQGPKLLIQFQNNGVVDDSQLPKDRFSAERLKGVDSTLKIQPAKLEDSAVYLCASSLRGFPYEQYFGPGTRLTVT.

This clone came up a few times. This sequence joins TRBV5-4 and TRBJ2-7; possibly TRBD1 for D (5 bases). Germline assignment: CDR1 SGHNT and CDR2 YYREEE (reference sequence). Deletions cut 4 bases from V and 0 bases from J, with 8 bases between. The CDR3 sequence is 13 residues long. CDR3 sequence reads: CASSDSNSYEQYF. The CDR3 DNA follows: TGTGCCAGCAGCGACAGTAACTCCTACGAGCAGTACTTC.

V is TRBV12-2 and J is TRBJ2-5; the D call of TRBD1 is as the table states it, not checked on the DNA. TRBV12-2 is flagged as a pseudogene. The CDR3 totals 18 residues. The CDR3 DNA reads as TGTGCAAGTCGCTCACCGAGTTTGAGACAGTATTTGTCGTGGGCCCAGTACTTC. Its protein is CASRSPSLRQYLSWAQYF.

The chain couples TRBV19 to TRBJ2-1; D unresolved. The CDR3 contains 17 residues. Trimming left V 3 bases short and J 8 bases short, with 23 bases between. CDR1 LNHDA and CDR2 SQIVND come from the germline V gene (reference sequence). The CDR3 loop reads CASSIVFMQAAYYEQFF. CDR3 coding DNA: TGTGCCAGTAGTATTGTCTTTATGCAGGCAGCTTACTATGAGCAGTTCTTC.

V gene TRBV11-3 combines with J gene TRBJ2-2; 7 bases are a match to TRBD1. The V gene end was trimmed by 4 bases and the J gene end by 4 bases; junction bases not matched to a gene: 9. The CDR3 extends over 16 amino acids. CDR1 is SGHNT, CDR2 YENEEA, per germline. CDR3 DNA: TGTGCCAGCAGCTCGGGGTGGGACAGTGGCACCGGGGAGCTGTTTTTT. Encoded protein: CASSSGWDSGTGELFF.

In nucleotides, the CDR3 is TGTGCCAGCAGCTCCCCGACTAGCGGGGGGCCGGTGAACACCGGGGAGCTGTTTTTT. It codes for CASSSPTSGGPVNTGELFF. This chain links TRBV7-9 with TRBJ2-2, with 13 bases aligning to TRBD2. Per germline, CDR1 SEHNR and CDR2 FQNEAQ (reference sequence). CDR3 size: 19 residues. V was clipped by 4 bases and J by 1 base; unmatched bases: 9.

This clone has just a few counts. The rearrangement uses TRBV11-2 and TRBJ2-3; TRBD2 might be the D (5 bases). CDR1 SGHAT and CDR2 FQNNGV come from the germline V gene. There are 13 residues in the CDR3. The V and J ends lost 3 bases and 6 bases respectively, with 10 bases between them. CDR3 protein: CASSLGRGDTQYF. The CDR3 bases are TGTGCCAGCAGCTTGGGGAGAGGGGATACGCAGTATTTT.

CDR3 DNA sequence: TGTGCCATCAGCGCGGATACTGAAGCTTTCTTT. Its protein product is CAISADTEAFF. The rearrangement uses TRBV10-3 and TRBJ1-1; D remains unclear. The germline V and J ends were trimmed by 6 bases and 5 bases, with 7 bases remaining between them. CDR3 length: 11 amino acids. The V gene's germline CDR1 is ENHRY and CDR2 SYGVKD.

The chain recombines TRBV7-3 with TRBJ2-3; 10 bases are shared with TRBD1. The CDR3 covers 16 residues. Trimming removed 2 bases from V and 3 bases from J; junction bases left unmatched: 5. Germline CDR1 SGHTA, CDR2 FQGTGA. This CDR3 is CASSLFGDRGTDTQYF. In nucleotides, the CDR3 is TGTGCCAGCAGCTTATTCGGGGACAGGGGTACAGATACGCAGTATTTT.

The chain is built from TRBV7-9 and TRBJ2-7; the match to TRBD1 covers 12 bases. V was pared by 5 bases and J by 4 bases, with 6 bases of the junction left unmatched. The CDR3 loop spans 15 amino acids. CDR1 is SEHNR, CDR2 FQNEAQ, per germline (reference sequence). DNA for the CDR3: TGTGCCAGCAGCCCACCGGGACAGGGGGCATACGAGCAGTACTTC. Its translation: CASSPPGQGAYEQYF.

The J gene is TRBJ2-7, the V gene TRBV12-5, with D possibly TRBD1 on 6 matching bases. V was cut by 5 bases and J by 3 bases, with 14 bases left in between. Germline V gene data show CDR1 as LGHNT and CDR2 as FRNRAP. The CDR3 is made up of 14 amino acids. CDR3: CASGPGAGHYEQYF. CDR3 DNA: TGTGCTAGTGGTCCAGGGGCAGGGCACTACGAGCAGTACTTC.